These T cell receptor beta chains were read from a single sample in a study of blood T cell repertoires in COVID-19. The table came from immunoSEQ multiplex PCR; TCRdb's copy has only in-frame clones and leaves some out. The profile shows around 180,000 clones, 75% to 90% of them singletons. Sequencing was performed on PBMCs or T cells enriched from blood (not recorded which). The receptor source for this set is a woman in her thirties or forties with acute COVID-19. The CDR3 runs from the conserved cysteine through the conserved F or W. D genes are given only for firm matches. The size field is filled for only some rows; it gives once, few, many or a size class.

TGTGCCAGCAGTTACGAGAGGGAGCGGGACTTCAGCTACAATGAGCAGTTCTTC,CASSYERERDFSYNEQFF,TRBD2,TRBJ2-1,TRBV6-2/TRBV6-3,NA
TGTGCCAGCAGCGCACAGATTCAAGAGACCCAGTACTTC,CASSAQIQETQYF,NA,TRBJ2-5,TRBV5-6,once
TGTGCCACCAGCAGAGAGGGCAGGGGAGAAAAACTGTTTTTT,CATSREGRGEKLFF,NA,TRBJ1-4,TRBV15,NA
TGCGCCAGCAGCCAAGGGCTTACAGGGACCTACGAGCAGTACTTC,CASSQGLTGTYEQYF,NA,TRBJ2-7,TRBV4-1,NA
TGTGCCAGCACCAGAACGAGGGCGGGGGAGCTGTTTTTT,CASTRTRAGELFF,NA,TRBJ2-2,TRBV3-1/TRBV3-2,NA
TGTGCCAGCCGGCTAGCGGGGGGCACAGATACGCAGTATTTT,CASRLAGGTDTQYF,TRBD2,TRBJ2-3,TRBV7-2,NA
TGTGCCAGCAGCTTCCGGGACAGAAAAGAGACCCAGTACTTC,CASSFRDRKETQYF,TRBD1,TRBJ2-5,TRBV5-5,NA
TGTGCCAGTAGCACCTTAAGAGATCAGCCCCAGCATTTT,CASSTLRDQPQHF,NA,TRBJ1-5,TRBV19,NA
TGTGCCAGCAGCCCCCGCGGGGCGGCGGGGGATACGCAGTATTTT,CASSPRGAAGDTQYF,NA,TRBJ2-3,TRBV5-4,NA
TGCAGTGCTAGTTACCGGGGGGGCAACATTCAGTACTTC,CSASYRGGNIQYF,TRBD2,TRBJ2-4,TRBV20-1,NA
TGTGCCAGCAGCCAAGAGTCCACTAGCGGGGGGATTTTCGAGCAGTACTTC,CASSQESTSGGIFEQYF,TRBD2,TRBJ2-7,TRBV3-1/TRBV3-2,NA
TGTGCCAGCAGTTCAGGCGTCTATGGCTACACCTTC,CASSSGVYGYTF,NA,TRBJ1-2,TRBV27,NA
TGTGCCAGCAGCTTAGACAGGGCTTACGAGCAGTACTTC,CASSLDRAYEQYF,NA,TRBJ2-7,TRBV7-2,NA
TGTGCCAGCAGCTTTAATCACAGGGGAGCAGGAAACACCATATATTTT,CASSFNHRGAGNTIYF,TRBD1,TRBJ1-3,TRBV14,NA
TGTGCCAGCAGCGCCGGGGAGCGGGGCCTCGGGGATACGCAGTATTTT,CASSAGERGLGDTQYF,TRBD2,TRBJ2-3,TRBV7-3,NA
TGTGCCAGCAGTTTTAGCCAGGGGACCACTGAAGCTTTCTTT,CASSFSQGTTEAFF,NA,TRBJ1-1,TRBV11-2,NA
TGTGCCAGCCATCCCGGGACAGCTGGAAACACCATATATTTT,CASHPGTAGNTIYF,TRBD1,TRBJ1-3,TRBV28,once
TGTGCCAGCAGCCCAAGGACAGGGGTTCAGCCCCAGCATTTT,CASSPRTGVQPQHF,TRBD1,TRBJ1-5,TRBV7-2,NA